This TCR beta chain was recorded in a study of cytomegalovirus exposure and HLA in healthy donors. TCRdb's copy holds only in-frame clones and misses some; the assay was immunoSEQ multiplex PCR. The sample gives about 120,000 clones, 70% to 90% of which show up once; around 1.9% is in the top ten. J was trimmed by 1 base and V by 6 bases; bases with no gene match: 8. The CDR3 contains 16 residues. The germline V gene has CDR1 PRHDT and CDR2 FYEKMQ (reference sequence). V usage is TRBV13 and J usage is TRBJ2-2; 7 bases match TRBD1. The clonotype originates from a woman between 25 and 40 years old in good health and CMV-seronegative. Sequenced: PBMCs. The CDR3 coding sequence is TGTGCCAGCAGTCCCGACAGGGAGAAGAACACCGGGGAGCTGTTTTTT. This encodes CASSPDREKNTGELFF. The complete variable domain, with remaining parts taken from reference TRBV13 and TRBJ2-2, reads AAGVIQSPRHLIKEKRETATLKCYPIPRHDTVYWYQQGPGQDPQFLISFYEKMQSDKGSIPDRFSAQQFSDYHSELNMSSLELGDSALYFCASSPDREKNTGELFFGEGSRLTVL.